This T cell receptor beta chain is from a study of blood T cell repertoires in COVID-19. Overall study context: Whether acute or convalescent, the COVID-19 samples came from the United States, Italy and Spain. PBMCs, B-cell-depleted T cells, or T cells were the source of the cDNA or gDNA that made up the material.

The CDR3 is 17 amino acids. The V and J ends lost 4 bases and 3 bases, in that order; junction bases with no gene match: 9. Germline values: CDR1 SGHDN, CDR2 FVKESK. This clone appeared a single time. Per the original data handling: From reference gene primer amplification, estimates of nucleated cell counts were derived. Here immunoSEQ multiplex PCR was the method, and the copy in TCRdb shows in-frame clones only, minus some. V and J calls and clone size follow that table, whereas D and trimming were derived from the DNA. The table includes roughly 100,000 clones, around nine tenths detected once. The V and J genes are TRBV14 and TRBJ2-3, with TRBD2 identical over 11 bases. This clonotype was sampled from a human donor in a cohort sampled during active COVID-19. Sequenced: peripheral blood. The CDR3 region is CASSRPSGGRPTDTQYF. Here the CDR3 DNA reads TGTGCCAGCAGCCGCCCTAGCGGGGGGCGGCCAACAGATACGCAGTATTTT.